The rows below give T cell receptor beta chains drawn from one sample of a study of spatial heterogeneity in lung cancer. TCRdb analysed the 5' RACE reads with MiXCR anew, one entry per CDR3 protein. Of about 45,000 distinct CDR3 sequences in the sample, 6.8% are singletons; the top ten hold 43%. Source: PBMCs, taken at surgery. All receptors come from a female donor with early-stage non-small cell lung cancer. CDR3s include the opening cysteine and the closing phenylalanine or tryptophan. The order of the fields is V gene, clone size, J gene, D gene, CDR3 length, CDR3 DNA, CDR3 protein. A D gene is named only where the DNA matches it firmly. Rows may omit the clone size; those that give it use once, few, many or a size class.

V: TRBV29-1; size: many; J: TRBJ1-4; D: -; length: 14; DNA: TGCAGCGTTCAACCTTCTTCAACTAATGAAAAACTGTTTTTT; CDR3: CSVQPSSTNEKLFF
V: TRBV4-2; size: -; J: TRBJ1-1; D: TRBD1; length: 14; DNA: TGTGCCAGCAGCCAGCCGGGACAGGGGCCTGAAGCTTTCTTT; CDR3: CASSQPGQGPEAFF
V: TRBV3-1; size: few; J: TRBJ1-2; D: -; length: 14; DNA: TGTGCCAGCAGCCAAGAGGCAGGGCTGTGGGGCTACACCTTC; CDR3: CASSQEAGLWGYTF
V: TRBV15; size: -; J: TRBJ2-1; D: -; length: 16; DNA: TGTGCCACCAGCAGAGGGGGGGCAGGTCGATCCAATGAGCAGTTCTTC; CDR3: CATSRGGAGRSNEQFF
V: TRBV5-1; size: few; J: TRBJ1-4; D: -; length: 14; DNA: TGCGCCAGCAGCCTACAGGGCCAGAGTGAAAAACTGTTTTTT; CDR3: CASSLQGQSEKLFF
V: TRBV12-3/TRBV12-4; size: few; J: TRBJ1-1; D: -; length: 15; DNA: TGTGCCAGCAGCCAACGTGTCCCTTTAGACACTGAAGCTTTCTTT; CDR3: CASSQRVPLDTEAFF
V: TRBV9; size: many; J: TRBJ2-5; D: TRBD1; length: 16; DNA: TGTGCCAGCAGCCCACCTCGGACAGGGGGCGGAGAGACCCAGTACTTC; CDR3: CASSPPRTGGGETQYF
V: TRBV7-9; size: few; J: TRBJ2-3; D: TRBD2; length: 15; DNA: TGTGCCAGCAGCTTGGGGAGGGTAGATGCAGATACGCAGTATTTT; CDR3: CASSLGRVDADTQYF
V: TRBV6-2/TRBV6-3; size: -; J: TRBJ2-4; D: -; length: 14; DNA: TGTGCCAGCTGTCCGGGGCTAGCCAAAAACATTCAGTACTTC; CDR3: CASCPGLAKNIQYF
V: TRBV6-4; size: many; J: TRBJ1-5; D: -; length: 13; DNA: TGTGCCAGCTCTTCTGACGGGGATCAGCCCCAGCATTTT; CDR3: CASSSDGDQPQHF
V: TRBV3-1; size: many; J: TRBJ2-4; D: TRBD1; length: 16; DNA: TGTGCCAGCAGCCCCGGACAGGGCAAGGACTTGGGCATTCAGTACTTC; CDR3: CASSPGQGKDLGIQYF
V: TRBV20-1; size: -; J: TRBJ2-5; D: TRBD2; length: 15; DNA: TGCAGTGCTAGAGTTGCAGGACTAGCGGAAGAGACCCAGTACTTC; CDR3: CSARVAGLAEETQYF
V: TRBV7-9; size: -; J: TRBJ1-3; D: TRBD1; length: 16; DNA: TGTGCCAGCAGCCGAGGGACAGGGTCGTCTGGAAACACCATATATTTT; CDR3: CASSRGTGSSGNTIYF
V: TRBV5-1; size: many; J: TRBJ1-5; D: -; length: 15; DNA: TGCGCCAGCAGCCTGGAGGCAGGGCGGAATCAGCCCCAGCATTTT; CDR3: CASSLEAGRNQPQHF
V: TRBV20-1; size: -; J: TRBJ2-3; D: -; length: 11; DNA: TGCAGTGGGAGACCCGGAGATACGCAGTATTTT; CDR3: CSGRPGDTQYF
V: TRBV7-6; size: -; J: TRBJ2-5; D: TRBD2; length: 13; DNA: TGTGCCAGCAGCATGGGACTAATGGAGACCCAGTACTTC; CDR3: CASSMGLMETQYF
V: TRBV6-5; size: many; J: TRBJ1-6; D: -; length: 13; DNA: TGTGCCAGCAGTACCCGGACCAATTCACCCCTCCACTTT; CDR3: CASSTRTNSPLHF
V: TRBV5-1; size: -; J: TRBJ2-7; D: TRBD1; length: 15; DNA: TGCGCCAGCAGCGCCACCGGGACAGGGGAGGACGAGCAGTACTTC; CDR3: CASSATGTGEDEQYF
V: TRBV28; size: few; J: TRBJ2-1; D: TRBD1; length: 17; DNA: TGTGCCAGCAGTCGCCTCTTCAGGGGGCGATTCGATAATGAGCAGTTCTTC; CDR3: CASSRLFRGRFDNEQFF
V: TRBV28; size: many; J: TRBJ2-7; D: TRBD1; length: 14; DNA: TGTGCCAGCACCACCGGGACAGGGAGCTACGAGCAGTACTTC; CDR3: CASTTGTGSYEQYF
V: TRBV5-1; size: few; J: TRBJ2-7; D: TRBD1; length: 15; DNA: TGCGCCAGCAGCTTGGCCGAACAGGGGACCTACGAGCAGTACTTC; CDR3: CASSLAEQGTYEQYF
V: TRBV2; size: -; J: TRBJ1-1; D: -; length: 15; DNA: TGTGCCAGCAGTTTTGACAGGCCGGGGGACACTGAAGCTTTCTTT; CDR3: CASSFDRPGDTEAFF
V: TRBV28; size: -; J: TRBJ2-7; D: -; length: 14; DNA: TGTGCCAGCAGTCTCCGACAGGACCGCTACGAGCAGTACTTC; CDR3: CASSLRQDRYEQYF
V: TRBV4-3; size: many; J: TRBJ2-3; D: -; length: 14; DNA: TGCGCCAGCAGCCAAGCGTCTCTCACAGATACGCAGTATTTT; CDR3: CASSQASLTDTQYF
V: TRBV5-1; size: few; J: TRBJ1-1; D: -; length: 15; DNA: TGCGCCAGCAGCTCCCAGGAGGGGCTTGGCACTGAAGCTTTCTTT; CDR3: CASSSQEGLGTEAFF
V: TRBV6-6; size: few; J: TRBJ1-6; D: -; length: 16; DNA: TGTGCCAGCAGTTACGAACCCCAGGGCTATAATTCACCCCTCCACTTT; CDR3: CASSYEPQGYNSPLHF
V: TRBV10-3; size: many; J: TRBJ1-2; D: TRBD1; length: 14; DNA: TGTGCCATCAAGCCGGGACAGGGTGACTATGGCTACACCTTC; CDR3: CAIKPGQGDYGYTF
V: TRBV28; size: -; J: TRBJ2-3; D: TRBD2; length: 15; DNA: TGTGCCAGCAGTACCACGACTAGCACCACAGATACGCAGTATTTT; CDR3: CASSTTTSTTDTQYF
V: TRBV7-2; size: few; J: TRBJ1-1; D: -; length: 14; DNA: TGTGCCAGCAGCTTCAATAAGGGGACCCATGAAGCTTTCTTT; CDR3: CASSFNKGTHEAFF
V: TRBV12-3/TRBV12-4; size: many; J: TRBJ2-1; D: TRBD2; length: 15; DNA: TGTGCCAGCAGTTTCCGGACTAGCGCTTACAATGAGCAGTTCTTC; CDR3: CASSFRTSAYNEQFF
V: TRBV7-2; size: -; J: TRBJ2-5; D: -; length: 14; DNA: TGTGCCAGCAGCCCCACAGGGTTTAAGGGCACCCAGTACTTC; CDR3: CASSPTGFKGTQYF